This is a list of T cell receptor beta chains from one sample in a study of identical twins. A single record per CDR3 protein comes from TCRdb applying MiXCR to the 5' RACE reads. The table lists 500,000 or so distinct CDR3 sequences, more than 13% of them singletons, with 0.95% to 1% in the top ten. This sample also belongs to another study, concerning yellow fever vaccine responses in identical twins.

The sequenced sample was CD4+ T cells sorted from blood. Receptors originate from a young woman in good health. Each CDR3 is given without its conserved first and last residue.

TRBV28	TRBJ2-2	ASNLNRGESTGELF
TRBV2	TRBJ2-1	ASSGGGLYNEQF
TRBV11-2	TRBJ2-7	ASSPRDRGKFYEQY
TRBV3-1	TRBJ2-3	ASSHWDRGTDTQY
TRBV6-2/TRBV6-3	TRBJ2-4	ASTPQGGGVAKNIQY
TRBV20-1	TRBJ2-3	SAEAVSADTQY
TRBV7-9	TRBJ2-3	ASSLRGGPNTQY
TRBV29-1	TRBJ2-5	SGRVSGETQY
TRBV2	TRBJ2-7	GSRGGSYEQY
TRBV28	TRBJ2-2	ASSFPTTGELF
TRBV6-5	TRBJ1-1	ASSFFTLGTATEAF
TRBV29-1	TRBJ2-3	SVDTASTDTQY
TRBV29-1	TRBJ2-2	SVETGDTGELF
TRBV7-2	TRBJ2-3	ASSSMLGDTQY
TRBV18	TRBJ2-3	ASSPPGSTDTQY
TRBV5-6	TRBJ2-7	ASSIGGEQY
TRBV12-3/TRBV12-4	TRBJ1-5	ASSLGAMGHSQPQH
TRBV6-2/TRBV6-3	TRBJ2-3	ASSRQGSPDTQY
TRBV10-3	TRBJ2-1	AIRIAGPADEQF
TRBV20-1	TRBJ1-1	SARDLGQGTTEAF
TRBV12-3/TRBV12-4	TRBJ2-3	ASSRLAESTDTQY
TRBV19	TRBJ2-3	ATHRGSTDTQY
TRBV12-3/TRBV12-4	TRBJ2-5	ASSPGGVGGETQY
TRBV5-1	TRBJ2-1	ASSVSSDHHNEQF
TRBV6-1	TRBJ2-3	ASRLLSTDTQY
TRBV20-1	TRBJ2-7	SALLAGGPDSDEQY
TRBV25-1	TRBJ1-5	ASSEGGVGNQPQH
TRBV15	TRBJ2-3	ATSRDRERADTQY
TRBV5-6	TRBJ2-7	ASSFNRQVFYEQY
TRBV5-4	TRBJ2-4	ASSLATTENIQY
TRBV6-1	TRBJ1-2	ASTPYTWGYGYT
TRBV5-1	TRBJ2-3	ASSRLAGGLTDTQY
TRBV11-2	TRBJ2-7	ASSFPYGTSGGASYEQY
TRBV5-6	TRBJ2-1	ASSFQLNSYNEQF
TRBV20-1	TRBJ2-2	SARNLIKTGELF
TRBV4-1	TRBJ1-2	ASSQAGTGIGYT
TRBV30	TRBJ2-1	AWSPRNEQF
TRBV10-3	TRBJ2-5	AISPGRPQETQY
TRBV6-2/TRBV6-3	TRBJ1-5	ASQRGTGQPQH
TRBV20-1	TRBJ2-7	SATRLGEQY
TRBV4-2	TRBJ2-2	ASSQGDTAKLF
TRBV5-6	TRBJ2-7	ASSLDRTSPYEQY
TRBV6-4	TRBJ2-1	ASSEMVAGEQF
TRBV10-3	TRBJ2-7	AISDRGAAYEQY
TRBV12-3/TRBV12-4	TRBJ2-1	ASSFVLAGSDYNEQF
TRBV6-5	TRBJ2-7	ASSYSTGGGPYSYEQY
TRBV5-5	TRBJ2-1	ASSVRDSLGEQF
TRBV6-1	TRBJ1-4	ASSGQGRATNEKLF
TRBV4-3	TRBJ2-6	ASSQEAGFAGANVLT
TRBV29-1	TRBJ2-1	SGHRSNEQF
TRBV6-1	TRBJ1-4	ASKPGTAGGKLF
TRBV10-3	TRBJ2-6	AISVQTGANVLT
TRBV3-1	TRBJ1-4	ASSQLMRTNEKLF
TRBV7-3	TRBJ2-1	ASSSSGWGSYNEQF
TRBV5-1	TRBJ1-5	ASSLTHRDRDQSSNQPQH
TRBV7-2	TRBJ2-7	ASSPPELGTSYEQY
TRBV4-1	TRBJ2-2	ASRVVTNTGELF
TRBV7-2	TRBJ2-5	ASSLISQETQY
TRBV7-3	TRBJ2-1	ASSSSQGDEQF
TRBV6-2/TRBV6-3	TRBJ2-2	ASSPLPTLLGTGELF